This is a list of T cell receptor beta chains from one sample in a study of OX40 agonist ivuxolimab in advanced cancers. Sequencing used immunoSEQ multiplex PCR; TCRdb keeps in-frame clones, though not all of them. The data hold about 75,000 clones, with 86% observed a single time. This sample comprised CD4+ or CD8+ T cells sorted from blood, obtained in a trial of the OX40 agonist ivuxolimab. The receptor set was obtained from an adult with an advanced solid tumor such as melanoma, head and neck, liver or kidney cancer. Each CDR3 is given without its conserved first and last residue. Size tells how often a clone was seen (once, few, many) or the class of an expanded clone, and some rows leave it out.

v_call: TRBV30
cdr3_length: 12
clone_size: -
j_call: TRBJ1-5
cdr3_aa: AWSVLGVGQPQH

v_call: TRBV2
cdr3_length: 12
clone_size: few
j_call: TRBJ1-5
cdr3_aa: ASRAMGRNQPQH

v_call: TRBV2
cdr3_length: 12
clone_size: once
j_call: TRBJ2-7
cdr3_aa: ASSGTSGSRGQY

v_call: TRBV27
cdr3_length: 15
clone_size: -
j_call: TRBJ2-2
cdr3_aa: ASSEQKQGTGTGELF

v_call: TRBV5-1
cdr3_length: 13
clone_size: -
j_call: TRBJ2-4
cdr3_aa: ASSLVAGPRVIQY

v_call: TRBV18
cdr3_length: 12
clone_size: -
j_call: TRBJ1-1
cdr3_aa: ASSPVRENTEAF

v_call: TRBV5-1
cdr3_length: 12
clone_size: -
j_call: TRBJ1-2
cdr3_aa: ASSLERAGYGYT

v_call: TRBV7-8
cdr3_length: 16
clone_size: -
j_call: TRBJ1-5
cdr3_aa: ASSPTDTGQGGNQPQH

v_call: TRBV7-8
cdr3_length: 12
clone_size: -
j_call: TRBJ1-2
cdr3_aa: ASSLDRVDYGYT

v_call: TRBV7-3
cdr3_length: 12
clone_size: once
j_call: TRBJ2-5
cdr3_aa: ASSLTGQGETQY

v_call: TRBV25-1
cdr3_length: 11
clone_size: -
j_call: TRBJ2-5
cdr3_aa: ASSVTRSETQY

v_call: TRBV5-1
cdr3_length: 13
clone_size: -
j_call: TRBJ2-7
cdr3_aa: ASSTVGTPVAEQY

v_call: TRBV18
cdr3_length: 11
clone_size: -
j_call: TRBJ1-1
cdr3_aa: ASSPIGDTEAF

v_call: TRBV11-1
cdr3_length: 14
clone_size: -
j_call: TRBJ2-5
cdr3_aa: ASSLPGTAHQETQY

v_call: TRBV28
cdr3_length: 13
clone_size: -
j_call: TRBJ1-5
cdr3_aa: ASSLPQGLGQPQH

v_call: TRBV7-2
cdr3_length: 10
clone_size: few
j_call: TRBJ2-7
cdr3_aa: ASSLEPGQQY

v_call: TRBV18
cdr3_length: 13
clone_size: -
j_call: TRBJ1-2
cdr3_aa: ASSPFSGTVDGYT